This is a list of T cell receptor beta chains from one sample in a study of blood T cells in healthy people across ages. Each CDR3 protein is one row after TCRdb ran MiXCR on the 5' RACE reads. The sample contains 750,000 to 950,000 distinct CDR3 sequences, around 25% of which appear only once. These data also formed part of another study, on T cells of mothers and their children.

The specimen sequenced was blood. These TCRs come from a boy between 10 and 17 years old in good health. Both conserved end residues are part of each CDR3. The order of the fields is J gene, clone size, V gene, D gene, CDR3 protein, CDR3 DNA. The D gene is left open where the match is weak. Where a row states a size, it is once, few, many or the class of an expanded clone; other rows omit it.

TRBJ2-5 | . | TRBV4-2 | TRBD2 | CASSQVSGGAETQYF | TGTGCCAGCAGCCAGGTCAGCGGGGGGGCGGAGACCCAGTACTTC
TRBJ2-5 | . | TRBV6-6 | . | CASSRRVLLAGETQYF | TGTGCCAGCAGTCGTAGGGTCCTACTAGCCGGAGAGACCCAGTACTTC
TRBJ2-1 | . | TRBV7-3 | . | CASSLGVNYNEQFF | TGTGCCAGCAGCTTAGGGGTCAATTACAATGAGCAGTTCTTC
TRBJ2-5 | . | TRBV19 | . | CASSIGPPGHQETQYF | TGTGCCAGTAGTATAGGACCTCCAGGACATCAAGAGACCCAGTACTTC
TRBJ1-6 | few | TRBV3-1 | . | CASSPNNVGGYNSPLHF | TGTGCCAGCAGCCCGAACAACGTAGGGGGTTATAATTCACCCCTCCACTTT
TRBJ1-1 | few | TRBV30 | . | CAADSTEAFF | TGTGCCGCTGACTCGACTGAAGCTTTCTTT
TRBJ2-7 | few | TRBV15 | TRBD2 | CATSKSFGGNNEQYF | TGTGCCACCAGCAAATCTTTCGGGGGGAATAACGAGCAGTACTTC
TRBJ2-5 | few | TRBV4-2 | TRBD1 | CASSQQNRGRGETQYF | TGTGCCAGCAGCCAACAGAACAGGGGGCGCGGTGAGACCCAGTACTTC
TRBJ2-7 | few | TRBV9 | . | CASSVAPGNYEQYF | TGTGCCAGCAGCGTAGCTCCGGGGAACTACGAGCAGTACTTC
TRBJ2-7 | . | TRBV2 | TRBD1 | CASRVGLGQGYLYEQYF | TGTGCCAGCCGCGTCGGATTAGGACAGGGATACCTATACGAGCAGTACTTC
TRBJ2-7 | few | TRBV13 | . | CASSLRWEGEQYF | TGTGCCAGCAGCTTAAGATGGGAAGGCGAGCAGTACTTC
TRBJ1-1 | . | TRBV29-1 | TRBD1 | CSVQGALAEAFF | TGCAGCGTTCAGGGGGCGCTCGCTGAAGCTTTCTTT
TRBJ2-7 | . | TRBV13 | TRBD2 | CASRNGGAFEQYF | TGTGCCAGCAGGAACGGGGGGGCCTTTGAGCAGTACTTC
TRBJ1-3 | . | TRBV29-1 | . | CSVSTDPPGGNTIYF | TGCAGCGTTTCGACGGACCCTCCAGGTGGAAACACCATATATTTT
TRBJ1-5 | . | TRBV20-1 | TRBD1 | CSARDRRRGATGGNSNQPQHF | TGCAGTGCTAGAGATCGCAGACGGGGGGCGACAGGGGGGAATAGCAATCAGCCCCAGCATTTT
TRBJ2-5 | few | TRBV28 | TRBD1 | CASSFVLGQGQETQYF | TGTGCCAGCAGTTTTGTGTTAGGACAGGGACAAGAGACCCAGTACTTC
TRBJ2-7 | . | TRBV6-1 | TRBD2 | CASRGTWAGGPASYEQYF | TGTGCCAGCAGGGGGACTTGGGCGGGGGGCCCGGCCTCCTACGAGCAGTACTTC
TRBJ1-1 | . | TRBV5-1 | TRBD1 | CASQGAENTEAFF | TGCGCCAGCCAGGGGGCAGAAAACACTGAAGCTTTCTTT
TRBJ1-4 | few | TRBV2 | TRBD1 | CASSEWTGYNEKLFF | TGTGCCAGCAGTGAATGGACAGGGTATAATGAAAAACTGTTTTTT
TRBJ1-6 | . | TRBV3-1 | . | CASSPWTGNSPLHF | TGTGCCAGCAGCCCCTGGACGGGTAATTCACCCCTCCACTTT
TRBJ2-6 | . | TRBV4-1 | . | CASNGDSGANVLTF | TGCGCCAGCAATGGGGACTCTGGGGCCAACGTCCTGACTTTC
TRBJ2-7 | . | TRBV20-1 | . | CSASRAPTYEQCF | TGCAGTGCTAGCCGGGCACCCACCTACGAGCAGTGCTTC
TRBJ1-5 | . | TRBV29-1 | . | CSVEIFQPQHF | TGCAGCGTTGAAATATTTCAGCCCCAGCATTTT
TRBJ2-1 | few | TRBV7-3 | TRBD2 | CASRRDGTSGFNEQFF | TGTGCCAGCAGAAGGGACGGGACTAGCGGTTTCAATGAGCAGTTCTTC
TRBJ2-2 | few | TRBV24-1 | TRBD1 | CATAPGQGRTGELFF | TGTGCCACCGCTCCGGGACAGGGAAGAACCGGGGAGCTGTTTTTT
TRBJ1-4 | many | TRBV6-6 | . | CASRGAAQGQREKLFF | TGTGCCAGCAGGGGGGCGGCACAGGGTCAACGGGAAAAACTGTTTTTT
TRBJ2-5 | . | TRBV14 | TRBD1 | CASSQVLRQGFFQETQYF | TGTGCCAGCAGCCAAGTCTTACGACAGGGTTTTTTCCAAGAGACCCAGTACTTC
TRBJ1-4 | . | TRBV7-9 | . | CASSLTGDKLFF | TGTGCCAGCAGCTTAACTGGCGATAAACTGTTTTTT
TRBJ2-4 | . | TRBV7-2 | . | CASSPLLVAKNIQYF | TGTGCCAGCAGCCCCCTCCTGGTAGCCAAAAACATTCAGTACTTC
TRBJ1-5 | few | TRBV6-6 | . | CASSGESQPQHF | TGTGCCAGCAGCGGAGAAAGTCAGCCCCAGCATTTT
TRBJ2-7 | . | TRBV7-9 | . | CATSLGASYEQYF | TGTGCCACTAGTTTGGGGGCTTCCTACGAGCAGTACTTC
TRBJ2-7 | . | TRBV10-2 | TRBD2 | CASSAGTITSYEQYF | TGCGCCAGCAGCGCCGGGACTATTACTTCCTACGAGCAGTACTTC
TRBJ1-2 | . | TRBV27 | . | CAPRGIYGYTF | TGTGCCCCGCGGGGCATCTATGGCTACACCTTC
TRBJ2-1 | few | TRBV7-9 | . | CASSWGGTRGHEQFF | TGTGCCAGCAGCTGGGGCGGGACACGGGGGCATGAGCAGTTCTTC
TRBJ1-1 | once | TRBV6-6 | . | CASSRTQVKAFF | TGTGCCAGCAGTCGAACACAGGTTAAAGCTTTCTTT
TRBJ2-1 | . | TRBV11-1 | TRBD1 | CASSLRDRGLDEQFF | TGTGCCAGCAGCTTGCGGGACAGGGGTTTGGATGAGCAGTTCTTC